This T cell receptor beta chain was obtained from a study of blood T cell repertoires in COVID-19. V lost 2 bases and J lost 8, with 12 bases in between. Germline loops: CDR1 MNHEY, CDR2 SMNVEV (reference sequence). This CDR3 is 13 amino acids long. Assay used: immunoSEQ multiplex PCR; TCRdb lists only in-frame clones, some missing. The sample shows around 42,000 clones, 60% to 80% of them seen only once. The sample taken for sequencing was peripheral blood. The sequence came from a woman of 80 years or more with acute or convalescent COVID-19. V gene TRBV27 combines with J gene TRBJ1-2, with D perhaps TRBD1 (6 bases). The CDR3 here is CASSLGDNGGYTF. In DNA, the CDR3 is TGTGCCAGCAGTTTAGGGGACAATGGGGGCTACACCTTC.